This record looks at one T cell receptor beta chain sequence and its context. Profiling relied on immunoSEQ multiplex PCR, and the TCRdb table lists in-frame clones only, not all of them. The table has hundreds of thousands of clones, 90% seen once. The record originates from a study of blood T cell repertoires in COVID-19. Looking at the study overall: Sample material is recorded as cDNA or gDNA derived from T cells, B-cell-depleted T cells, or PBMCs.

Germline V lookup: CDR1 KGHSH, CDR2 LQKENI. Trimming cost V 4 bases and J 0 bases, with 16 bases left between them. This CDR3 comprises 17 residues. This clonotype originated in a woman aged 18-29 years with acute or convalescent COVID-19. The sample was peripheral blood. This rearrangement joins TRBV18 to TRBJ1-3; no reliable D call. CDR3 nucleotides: TGTGCCAGCTCACTCGATGGCGGAGAAATCTCTGGAAACACCATATATTTT. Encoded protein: CASSLDGGEISGNTIYF.